This paragraph reports one TCR beta chain. The antigen is unknown. Other DNA sequences of this sample code for an identical CDR3. Looked up from germline, CDR1 is SEHNR and CDR2 is FQNEAQ (reference sequence). The CDR3 covers 11 residues. V lost 4 bases and J 6 bases, leaving 6 bases between the germline ends. Assay used: immunoSEQ multiplex PCR; TCRdb lists only in-frame clones, some missing. The top ten hold around 0.066% of the sample, which has 500,000 to 550,000 clones, more than 95% seen once. The data belong to a study of shared clonotypes between healthy human individuals. Overall study findings and caveats: Clonotype sharing among the donors was expected to vary with sequencing depth. Naive subsets usually exceeded memory subsets in estimated richness.

The receptor's source is a young woman in good health. J is TRBJ1-2 and V is TRBV7-9; D unresolved. The sample taken for sequencing was naive CD4+ T cells sorted from blood. Sample subset: CD45RA+ positively selected. The CDR3 bases are TGTGCCAGCAGCTCTGGAGATGGCTACACCTTC. It yields the protein CASSSGDGYTF.